Listed below are T cell receptor beta chains from one sample, sequenced in a study of blood T cells in healthy people across ages. TCRdb reprocessed the 5' RACE reads with MiXCR, giving one entry per CDR3 protein. This table has some 1,500,000 distinct CDR3 sequences, 35% to 45% appearing once. Material: blood. The receptor source for this set is a woman aged 18-35 years in good health. The CDR3 runs from the conserved cysteine through the conserved F or W. D genes are given only for firm matches.

v_gene,d_gene,j_gene,CDR3aa
TRBV27,NA,TRBJ2-3,CASSNGLEMEQYF
TRBV7-9,NA,TRBJ2-1,CASSPTWGYNEQFF
TRBV9,TRBD2,TRBJ2-3,CASSPTNSGASTDTQYF
TRBV20-1,TRBD1,TRBJ2-1,CSARTRTGVSYNEQFF
TRBV28,TRBD2,TRBJ2-1,CASRLAGDGYNEQFF
TRBV4-3,NA,TRBJ2-2,CASSQARGASTGELFF
TRBV12-5,NA,TRBJ1-5,CASGLGVGGSQPQHF
TRBV7-9,NA,TRBJ1-6,CAGRHYNSPLHF
TRBV4-1,NA,NA,CASSRGLSYNEQYF
TRBV4-1,TRBD1,TRBJ2-3,CASSQVGQGKRDTQYF
TRBV28,NA,TRBJ2-2,CASNDNLFTGELFF
TRBV7-8,TRBD2,TRBJ2-4,CASSLPGLGIREQYF
TRBV6-2/TRBV6-3,NA,TRBJ2-7,CASLSEAGESSYEQYF
TRBV20-1,NA,TRBJ1-4,CSATLGGINEKLFF
TRBV20-1,NA,TRBJ2-3,CSARVFWGTDTQYF
TRBV6-2/TRBV6-3,NA,TRBJ1-1,CASRNRVGTEAFF